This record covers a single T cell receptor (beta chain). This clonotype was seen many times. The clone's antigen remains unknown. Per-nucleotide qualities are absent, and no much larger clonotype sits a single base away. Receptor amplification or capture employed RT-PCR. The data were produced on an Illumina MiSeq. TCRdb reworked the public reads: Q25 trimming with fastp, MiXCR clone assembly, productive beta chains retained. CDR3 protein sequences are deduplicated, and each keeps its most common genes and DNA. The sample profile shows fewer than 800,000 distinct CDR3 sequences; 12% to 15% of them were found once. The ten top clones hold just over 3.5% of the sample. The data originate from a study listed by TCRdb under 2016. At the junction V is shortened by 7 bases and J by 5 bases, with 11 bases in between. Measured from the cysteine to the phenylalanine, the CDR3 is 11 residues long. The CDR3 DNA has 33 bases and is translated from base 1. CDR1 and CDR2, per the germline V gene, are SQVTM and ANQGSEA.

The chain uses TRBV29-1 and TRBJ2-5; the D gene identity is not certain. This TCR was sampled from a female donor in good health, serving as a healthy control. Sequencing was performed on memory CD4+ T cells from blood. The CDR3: CSATSGETQYF. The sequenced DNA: TGCAGCGCGACTTCTGGGGAGACCCAGTACTTC.